Each of the 4 T cell receptor beta chains below was sequenced from the same sample in a study of a mutant IDH1 vaccine in newly diagnosed glioma. The time point is: week 5, during vaccination. The content of each vaccine dose was 300 ug of mutant IDH1 20-mer peptide, and topical imiquimod accompanied it. Their antigens remain unidentified. The table came from immunoSEQ multiplex PCR; TCRdb's copy has only in-frame clones and leaves some out. The table has roughly 40,000 clones, approximately 91% seen once. Sequencing used PBMCs, obtained from a glioma patient whose treatment included an IDH1 peptide vaccine. These receptor sequences come from a man aged 50 to 60 with glioma.

The chain carries TRBV27 and TRBJ1-6; no clear D. Germline CDR1 and CDR2: MNHEY and SMNVEV (reference sequence). Trimming took 6 bases from V and 1 from J, leaving 10 bases between them. The CDR3 has 15 residues. CDR3 sequence: CASSDQASYNSPLHF. DNA for the CDR3: TGTGCCAGCAGCGACCAGGCTTCCTATAATTCACCCCTCCACTTT.

The V call is TRBV10-1, the J call TRBJ2-2, with TRBD2 matching over 11 bases. CDR1 is WNHNN and CDR2 is SYGVQD in the germline V gene (reference sequence). The V and J ends lost 3 bases and 9 bases, in that order; junction bases with no gene match: 3. The CDR3 length is 14 residues. CDR3 DNA: TGCGCCAGCAGTGATAGCGGGGGGGCCTGGGAGCTGTTTTTT. It is translated as CASSDSGGAWELFF.

The chain employs TRBV18 and TRBJ1-4; D is unresolved. The germline CDR1 and CDR2 sequences are KGHSH and LQKENI. The CDR3 loop spans 13 amino acids. Deletions cut 10 bases from V and 5 bases from J, with 14 bases between. The CDR3 DNA follows: TGTGCCACCGGGATGGGAATCAATGAAAAACTGTTTTTT. The encoded protein is CATGMGINEKLFF.

The chain employs TRBV2 and TRBJ1-2; possible D gene TRBD1, 5 bases. Germline assignment: CDR1 SNHLY and CDR2 FYNNEI. The germline V and J ends were trimmed by 7 bases and 8 bases, with 17 bases remaining between them. The CDR3 contains 13 residues. CDR3 DNA sequence: TGTGCCAGCAAGTCTCGGCTGCGGGACGGCTACACCTTC. This codes for CASKSRLRDGYTF.